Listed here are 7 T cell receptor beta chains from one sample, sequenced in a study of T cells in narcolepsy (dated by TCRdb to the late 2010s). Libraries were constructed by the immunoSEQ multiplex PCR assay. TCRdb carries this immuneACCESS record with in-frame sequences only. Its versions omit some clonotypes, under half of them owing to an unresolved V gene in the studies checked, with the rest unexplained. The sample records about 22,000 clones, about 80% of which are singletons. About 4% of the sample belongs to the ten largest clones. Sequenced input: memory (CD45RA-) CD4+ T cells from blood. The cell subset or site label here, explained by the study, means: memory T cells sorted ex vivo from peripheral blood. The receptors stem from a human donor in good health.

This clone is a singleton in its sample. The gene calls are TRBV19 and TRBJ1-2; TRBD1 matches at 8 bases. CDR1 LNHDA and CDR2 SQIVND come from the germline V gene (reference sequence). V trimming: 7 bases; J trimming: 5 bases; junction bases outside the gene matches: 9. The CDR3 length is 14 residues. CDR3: CASNLDRDEYGYTF. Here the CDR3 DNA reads TGTGCCAGTAACTTGGACAGGGATGAGTATGGCTACACCTTC.

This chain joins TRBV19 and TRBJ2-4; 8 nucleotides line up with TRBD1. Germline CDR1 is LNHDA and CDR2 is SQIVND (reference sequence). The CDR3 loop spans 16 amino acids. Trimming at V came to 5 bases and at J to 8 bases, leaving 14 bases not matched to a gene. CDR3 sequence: CASSGQGWVYGDIQYF. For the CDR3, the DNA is TGTGCCAGTAGTGGACAGGGTTGGGTTTATGGGGACATTCAGTACTTC.

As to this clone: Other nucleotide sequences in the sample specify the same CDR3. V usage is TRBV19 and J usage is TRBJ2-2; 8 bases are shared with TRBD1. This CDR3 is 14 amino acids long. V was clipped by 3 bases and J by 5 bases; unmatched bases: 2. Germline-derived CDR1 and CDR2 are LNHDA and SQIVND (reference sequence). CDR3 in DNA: TGTGCCAGTAGTATTGGGGACAGGACCGGGGAGCTGTTTTTT. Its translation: CASSIGDRTGELFF.

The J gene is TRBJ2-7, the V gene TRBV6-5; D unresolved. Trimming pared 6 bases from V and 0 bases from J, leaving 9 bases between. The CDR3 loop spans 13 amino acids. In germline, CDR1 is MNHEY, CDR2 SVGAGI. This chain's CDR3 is CASSAYSSYEQYF. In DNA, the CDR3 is TGTGCCAGCAGCGCCTACAGCTCCTACGAGCAGTACTTC.

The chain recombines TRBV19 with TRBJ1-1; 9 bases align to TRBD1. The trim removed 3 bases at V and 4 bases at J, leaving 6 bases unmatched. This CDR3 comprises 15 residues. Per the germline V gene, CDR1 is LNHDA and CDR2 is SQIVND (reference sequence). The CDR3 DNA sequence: TGTGCCAGTAGTATCAGTCGGACAGGGGCCACTGAAGCTTTCTTT. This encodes CASSISRTGATEAFF.

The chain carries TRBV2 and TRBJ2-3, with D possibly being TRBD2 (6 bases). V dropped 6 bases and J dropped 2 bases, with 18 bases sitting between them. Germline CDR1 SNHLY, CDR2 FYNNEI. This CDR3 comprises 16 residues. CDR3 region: CASRGTFLGATDTQYF. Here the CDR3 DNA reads TGTGCCAGCAGAGGGACTTTCTTGGGCGCCACAGATACGCAGTATTTT.

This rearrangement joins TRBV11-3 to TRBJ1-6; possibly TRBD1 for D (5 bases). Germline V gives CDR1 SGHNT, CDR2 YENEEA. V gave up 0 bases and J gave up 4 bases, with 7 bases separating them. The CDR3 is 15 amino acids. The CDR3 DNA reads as TGTGCCAGCAGCTTAGACGGGGGATATAATTCACCCCTCCACTTT. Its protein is CASSLDGGYNSPLHF.